The clone carrying this TCR beta chain showed up just once. Clones were sequenced by immunoSEQ multiplex PCR, and TCRdb holds only the in-frame ones, with some missing. Counted here are some 47,000 clones, approximately 79% occurring once; the ten biggest clones make up around 17%. The sample belongs to a study of T cells in tumors after PD-1 blockade. Looking at the study overall: Patients had no prior checkpoint blockade, systemic immunosuppressants, or anti-cancer therapy within 4 weeks.

V lost 3 bases, J lost 7 bases, and 8 bases stayed unmatched. Germline V gene lookup returns CDR1 SGHRS and CDR2 YFSETQ. The CDR3 has 15 amino acids. The sequence derives from a human donor with basal cell carcinoma. The J gene is TRBJ2-1, the V gene TRBV5-1; TRBD2 agrees at 9 bases. The sequenced sample was PBMCs, obtained before anti-PD-1 treatment. The CDR3 sequence: CASSSLAGDRNEQFF. As DNA, the CDR3 is TGCGCCAGCAGCTCCTTAGCGGGAGACCGGAATGAGCAGTTCTTC.